This T cell receptor beta chain is from a study of PD-1 blockade in classical Hodgkin lymphoma. Libraries were prepared by immunoSEQ multiplex PCR; TCRdb keeps only in-frame clonotypes and omits some of them. The sample has roughly 100,000 clones, roughly 89% seen once; the top ten hold around a fifth. General study findings and limits: CD8+ TCR diversity did not rise significantly by C4D1, unlike CD4+. Complete responders showed a baseline diversity that resembled the diversity of newly diagnosed patients. Some patients started nivolumab under 1 year after ASCT, and they were excluded.

Regarding time point: cycle 4 day 1 (C4D1), after five to seven weeks of nivolumab. The patients all showed relapse after autologous stem cell transplantation, while their brentuximab vedotin exposure varied. This CDR3 contains 12 residues. Germline lookup yields CDR1 LNHNV and CDR2 YYDKDF (reference sequence). The ends were cut back, 4 bases at V and 5 bases at J, with 5 bases in the middle. As regards this clone: Antigen specificity is unknown.

The gene calls are TRBV15 and TRBJ2-2; D is uncertain. The sequence derives from a human donor with classical Hodgkin lymphoma. Sequencing was performed on peripheral blood mononuclear cells (PBMCs), taken before the fourth cycle of nivolumab. This CDR3 is CATSTTTGELFF. In DNA, the CDR3 is TGTGCCACCAGCACTACTACCGGGGAGCTGTTTTTT.